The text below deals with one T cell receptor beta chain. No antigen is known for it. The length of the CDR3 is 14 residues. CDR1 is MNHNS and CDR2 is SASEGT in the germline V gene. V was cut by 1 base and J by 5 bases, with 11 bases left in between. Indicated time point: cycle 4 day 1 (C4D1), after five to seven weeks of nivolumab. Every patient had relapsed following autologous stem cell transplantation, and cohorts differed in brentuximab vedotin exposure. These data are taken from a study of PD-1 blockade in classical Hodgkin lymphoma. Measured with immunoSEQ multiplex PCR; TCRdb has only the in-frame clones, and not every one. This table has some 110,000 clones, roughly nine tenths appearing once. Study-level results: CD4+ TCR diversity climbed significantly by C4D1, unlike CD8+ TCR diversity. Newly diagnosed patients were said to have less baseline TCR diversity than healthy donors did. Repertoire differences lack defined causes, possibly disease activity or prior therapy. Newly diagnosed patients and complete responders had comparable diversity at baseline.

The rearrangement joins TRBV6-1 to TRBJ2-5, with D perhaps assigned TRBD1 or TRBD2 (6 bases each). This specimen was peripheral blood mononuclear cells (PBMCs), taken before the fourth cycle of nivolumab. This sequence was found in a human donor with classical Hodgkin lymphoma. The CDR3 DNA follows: TGTGCCAGCAGTGAAGTTATAGGGGGGGAGACCCAGTACTTC. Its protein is CASSEVIGGETQYF.